This T cell receptor (beta chain) was retrieved from a study of T cell responses to AZD1222 COVID-19 vaccine (dated by TCRdb to about 2021). Looking at the study overall: Because spike-specific TCR depth and breadth did not differ between the two schedules, AZD1222 recipients who got a second dose at roughly 4 weeks were pooled with those who got a second dose at roughly 12 weeks. A total of just over 230 trial participants underwent TCR sequencing, of whom 207 had received two doses of AZD1222 and around 26 had received two doses of the MenACWY control vaccine. Trial participants were enrolled by age into subgroups of 18-55, 56-69 and 70-plus years, and around 150, 28 and 57 TCR-sequenced participants, respectively, were included in these subgroups. What the research found in general, with its limitations: Reportedly, almost half of the unique spike-specific TCRs recognized epitopes lying outside the regions that are mutated in the B.1.351 and B.1.1.7 variants. Participants were mostly white British and included more females than males, and it was suggested by the authors that clonal diversity may have been underestimated. After two AZD1222 doses, spike-specific TCR breadth and depth were significantly higher than at day 0 and than in MenACWY recipients. In the small 56-69-year group, the increase in depth fell short of significance, most likely because of low power. Vaccine-associated CD4 TCRs spanned the whole spike protein, with dominant responses in regions 160-218 and 743-854. Conclusions about previously exposed vaccinees are limited because only a handful of AZD1222 recipients were SARS-CoV-2 seropositive at baseline. Because no samples from the day 14 peak response were available, repertoires could be characterized only after the peak T cell response.

The time point label, read with the paper, signifies: baseline before first vaccination. The vaccinee samples were drawn from two UK trials, COV001 and COV002, one of which was a single-blind randomized controlled phase 2/3 trial testing AZD1222 (ChAdOx1 nCoV-19) in healthy adults. For TCRbeta chain sequencing, PBMC samples from trial participants were taken at day 0 and at day 28 after the second dose. A remark on this clone: Its antigen remains unidentified. Base qualities are missing; no much larger clone stands one base away.

The CDR3 regions of human TCRbeta chains were analyzed by immunosequencing. Regarding the original processing steps: Repertoire TCRs were checked for matches against a reference library of SARS-CoV-2-specific TCRs that had been generated using the MIRA antigen-specificity platform. Breadth meant the fraction of unique TCRs that were SARS-CoV-2-associated, whereas depth meant the fraction of total T cells that were SARS-CoV-2-associated. Each spike-specific TCR was assigned to its reactive spike region and to a CD4 or CD8 class using the MIRA data. Log10-transformed breadth and depth values were compared by one-way ANOVA with Sidak's multiple comparisons tests. The source is immuneACCESS, and TCRdb retained only in-frame sequences with V and J called. Part of the clones is not carried over; for the studies checked, unresolved V genes explain less than half of this, and the remainder is unexplained. V and J calls and clone size are copied from that table; D and trimming were computed from the DNA. For this sample the table gives over 85,000 clones, of which approximately 85% were detected only once. The ten biggest clones cover roughly 4.5% of the sample.

The source of this sequence is an adult in good health. The source was peripheral blood, collected on day 0 of AZD1222 vaccination.

The CDR3 is CASSGFVAEKLFF. The bases read TGTGCCAGCAGTGGCTTCGTTGCAGAAAAACTGTTTTTT. The chain uses TRBV2 and TRBJ1-4; the D gene remains uncertain. CDR1 and CDR2, looked up from the germline V gene, are SNHLY and FYNNEI. The junction carries 11 bases between V and J, which are trimmed by 4 bases and 8 bases respectively. Including cysteine and phenylalanine, the CDR3 has 13 amino acids. The CDR3 DNA has 39 bases and is translated from base 1.